The sequence of this T cell receptor beta chain was determined in a study of blood T cells in healthy people across ages (dated by TCRdb to between 2015 and 2016). Regarding the complete study: In model experiments, template switching captured roughly one uniquely barcoded TCR beta cDNA molecule for every two T cells. The study measured age-related changes in TCR beta repertoire diversity using deep sequencing normalized with unique cDNA molecular identifiers. Four age groups were formed from the donors: young (average around 15 years), middle-aged (just under 40), aged (roughly 59) and long-lived (more than 75). To avoid experimental bias, donors of different ages were distributed randomly across sequencing lanes. The study analyzed two additional independent replicas of 1 million unique cDNA reads from the same blood draw for two donors, one aged 18 to 30 and one aged 80 or older.

About this clonotype: This clone's antigen is unknown. One base away there is no much larger clone; base qualities are not given.

The library was produced with 5' RACE. Reads for this sample came from an Illumina HiSeq 2500. A second PCR of roughly 6 to 12 cycles was run with a J-beta primer mix and a sample-barcoded 5' primer. A unique molecular identifier was introduced onto each TCR beta cDNA molecule by a template-switch 5' adaptor carrying 12 random nucleotides. Each sample yielded at least 2.5 million CDR3-containing paired-end reads. The Mint cDNA synthesis kit, primed by a TRBC-specific oligonucleotide, was used to synthesize first-strand cDNA from all RNA. After uracil-DNA glycosylase treatment, a first 18-cycle PCR used universal primers M1SS and BC2_uni_R on all cDNA. The study's own analysis went as follows. Each sample was normalized by randomly selecting 1 million high-quality reads, each carrying a distinct molecular identifier. Reads sharing molecular identifiers were discarded rather than binned into consensus sequences. MiTCR, with a Q25 quality threshold and the strictest error-elimination algorithm, was used for CDR3 identification, clonotype clustering and error correction. Lower-bound total TCR beta diversity was estimated with a nonparametric unseen species model using Euler transformation. TCRdb reprocessed the public reads (quality trimming at Q25 with fastp, clone calling with MiXCR) and kept in-frame beta chains. Rows merge per CDR3 protein into single entries with the most common DNA and genes. These V and J calls rely on TCRdb rather than the paper's analysis. The sample table shows roughly 2 million distinct CDR3 sequences, and approximately 50% are seen once. The ten largest make up around 2.1% of the sample.

The approximately 39 donors, aged about 6 to 100 years, were systemically healthy Caucasian individuals from Russia. About 9.6 milliliters of peripheral blood were collected from each donor into EDTA-treated Vacutainer tubes. PBMCs were isolated by Ficoll-Paque density-gradient centrifugation, with at least 7 million obtained per sample. Total RNA was extracted from PBMCs with Trizol reagent, with at least 6 micrograms obtained per sample. The percentages of naive CD45RAhigh/CD27high T cells were determined by flow cytometry on a PBMC aliquot from every donor. General findings and caveats noted by the study authors: A strong correlation was found between observed TCR beta diversity and the percentage of naive T cells measured by flow cytometry. Observed TCR beta diversity per million T cells fell roughly linearly with age, and a significant reduction was already apparent by age approximately 40. Since profiling was done on bulk unsorted PBMCs, naive and antigen-experienced compartments could not be conclusively compared. Estimates of total diversity based on one million sequenced T cells were considered lower bounds and underestimates. Because donor CMV infection status was unknown, age-related changes in expanded clonotypes were potentially confounded. Compared with the aged group, the long-lived group had more naive CD4+ T cells, fewer expanded clones and increased TCR diversity, a pattern suggesting age selection.

The sample comprised blood. This sequence was found in a woman aged 40 to 50 in good health.

The bases read TGTGCCAGCAGCTTTCCTGGGACACAGAAAGAGACCCAGTACTTC. This codes for CASSFPGTQKETQYF. The rearranged chain carries TRBV5-6 and TRBJ2-7, with a tentative D gene TRBD1 over 6 matching bases. The DNA end is more similar to TRBJ2-5, so the J call may be wrong. CDR1 and CDR2 (SGHDT, YYEEEE) derive from the germline V gene. Reading from cysteine to phenylalanine, the CDR3 counts 15 amino acids. Only CDR3 DNA remains: 45 bases, in frame from the first base.